A selection of T cell receptor beta chains follows, all from one sample in a study of blood T cell repertoires in COVID-19. Generated by immunoSEQ multiplex PCR, the TCRdb table keeps only in-frame clones and is missing some. The repertoire has roughly 70,000 clones, approximately 89% of them found once; the top ten carry roughly 9.6%. Sequenced sample: peripheral blood. The receptor source for this set is a man at least 80 years old with acute or convalescent COVID-19. CDR3s include the opening cysteine and the closing phenylalanine or tryptophan. Each record gives: V gene, D gene, CDR3 length, clone size, J gene, CDR3 DNA, CDR3 protein. A D gene is named only where the DNA matches it firmly. Not all rows give a size; the values are once, few, many and, for expanded clones, a class.

v_gene: TRBV29-1
d_gene: -
len: 13
abundance: -
j_gene: TRBJ2-5
CDR3nt: TGCAGCGTTGAACTACTTCGAGGGGAGGCCCAGTACTTC
CDR3aa: CSVELLRGEAQYF

v_gene: TRBV6-5
d_gene: -
len: 14
abundance: -
j_gene: TRBJ2-1
CDR3nt: TGTGCCAGCAGTCGAGCGGCCACTGACAATGAGCAGTTCTTC
CDR3aa: CASSRAATDNEQFF

v_gene: TRBV19
d_gene: TRBD1
len: 15
abundance: -
j_gene: TRBJ1-1
CDR3nt: TGTGCCAGCCGTCCGGGACAGGGGTTTTATGATGAAGCTTTCTTT
CDR3aa: CASRPGQGFYDEAFF

v_gene: TRBV18
d_gene: TRBD1
len: 14
abundance: -
j_gene: TRBJ1-2
CDR3nt: TGTGCCAGCTCACCACCGACAGGGGATACTGGCTACACCTTC
CDR3aa: CASSPPTGDTGYTF

v_gene: TRBV6-5
d_gene: TRBD1
len: 13
abundance: -
j_gene: TRBJ2-1
CDR3nt: TGTGCCAGCAGCTTTCAGGGGGACAATGAGCAGTTCTTC
CDR3aa: CASSFQGDNEQFF

v_gene: TRBV15
d_gene: -
len: 12
abundance: -
j_gene: TRBJ1-6
CDR3nt: TGTGCCACCAGCGCAGGGGAATCACCCCTCCACTTT
CDR3aa: CATSAGESPLHF

v_gene: TRBV6-2/TRBV6-3
d_gene: TRBD1
len: 14
abundance: -
j_gene: TRBJ1-1
CDR3nt: TGTGCCAGCAGTAGACTCGACAGGGACACTGAAGCTTTCTTT
CDR3aa: CASSRLDRDTEAFF

v_gene: TRBV21-1
d_gene: -
len: 19
abundance: few
j_gene: TRBJ2-1
CDR3nt: TGTGCCAGCAGCAAGGGCCTTTATGGAGGAGCGGGAAAATACAATGAGCAGTTCTTC
CDR3aa: CASSKGLYGGAGKYNEQFF

v_gene: TRBV11-2
d_gene: -
len: 13
abundance: -
j_gene: TRBJ1-2
CDR3nt: TGTGCCAGCAGCTTAGGGGGTCAGGGTGGCTACACCTTC
CDR3aa: CASSLGGQGGYTF

v_gene: TRBV3-1/TRBV3-2
d_gene: -
len: 14
abundance: few
j_gene: TRBJ2-7
CDR3nt: TGTGCCAGCACCCAAAGTGAGGCAGGGCGGGAGCAGTACTTC
CDR3aa: CASTQSEAGREQYF

v_gene: TRBV2
d_gene: -
len: 15
abundance: -
j_gene: TRBJ1-1
CDR3nt: TGTGCCAGCAGTCCCGACAGGATCTCGAGCACTGAAGCTTTCTTT
CDR3aa: CASSPDRISSTEAFF

v_gene: TRBV9
d_gene: TRBD1
len: 16
abundance: -
j_gene: TRBJ1-4
CDR3nt: TGTGCCAGCAGCGTAGCTCCGGGACAGATAAATGAAAAACTGTTTTTT
CDR3aa: CASSVAPGQINEKLFF

v_gene: TRBV4-1
d_gene: -
len: 15
abundance: -
j_gene: TRBJ2-2
CDR3nt: TGCGCCAGCAGCCAAGGTGGTCAGTACACCGGGGAGCTGTTTTTT
CDR3aa: CASSQGGQYTGELFF

v_gene: TRBV11-2
d_gene: -
len: 13
abundance: -
j_gene: TRBJ2-7
CDR3nt: TGTGCCAGCAGCCCTTCAGGGGCCTACGAGCAGTACTTC
CDR3aa: CASSPSGAYEQYF

v_gene: TRBV10-3
d_gene: -
len: 16
abundance: -
j_gene: TRBJ1-1
CDR3nt: TGTGCCATCAGGGCAAGGAGGGCAGGGCTAGACACTGAAGCTTTCTTT
CDR3aa: CAIRARRAGLDTEAFF

v_gene: TRBV19
d_gene: -
len: 14
abundance: -
j_gene: TRBJ1-2
CDR3nt: TGTGCCACCACCTCAACAGGGCCCTTCTATGGCTACACCTTC
CDR3aa: CATTSTGPFYGYTF

v_gene: TRBV19
d_gene: TRBD1
len: 15
abundance: -
j_gene: TRBJ1-4
CDR3nt: TGTGCCAGTGAATCTTTAGGAGGGGGCGAAGAAAAACTGTTTTTT
CDR3aa: CASESLGGGEEKLFF

v_gene: TRBV11-2
d_gene: TRBD2
len: 15
abundance: -
j_gene: TRBJ2-5
CDR3nt: TGTGCCAGCAGCCTAGCGGGAATGGAGGGAGAGACCCAGTACTTC
CDR3aa: CASSLAGMEGETQYF

v_gene: TRBV5-1
d_gene: TRBD2
len: 16
abundance: -
j_gene: TRBJ2-1
CDR3nt: TGCGCCAGCAGCTCCCAACGGGGGGGGGCCGTTAATGAGCAGTTCTTC
CDR3aa: CASSSQRGGAVNEQFF

v_gene: TRBV5-1
d_gene: TRBD1
len: 14
abundance: -
j_gene: TRBJ2-7
CDR3nt: TGCGCCAGCAGTCAAAGGACAGGGGGCGCCGAGCAGTACTTC
CDR3aa: CASSQRTGGAEQYF

v_gene: TRBV7-9
d_gene: -
len: 12
abundance: -
j_gene: TRBJ2-7
CDR3nt: TGTGCCAGCAGCCTGAGTACCTACGAGCAGTACTTC
CDR3aa: CASSLSTYEQYF

v_gene: TRBV3-1/TRBV3-2
d_gene: TRBD1
len: 14
abundance: -
j_gene: TRBJ1-1
CDR3nt: TGTGCCAGCAGCCTGGGACAGATGAACACTGAAGCTTTCTTT
CDR3aa: CASSLGQMNTEAFF

v_gene: TRBV9
d_gene: -
len: 15
abundance: -
j_gene: TRBJ1-2
CDR3nt: TGTGCCAGCAGCCAACAGGTATCCCTTAGCTATGGCTACACCTTC
CDR3aa: CASSQQVSLSYGYTF

v_gene: TRBV4-1
d_gene: -
len: 15
abundance: -
j_gene: TRBJ2-7
CDR3nt: TGCGCCAGCAGCCAAGTATGGGGGACTCCTTCCGAGCAGTACTTC
CDR3aa: CASSQVWGTPSEQYF

v_gene: TRBV9
d_gene: TRBD2
len: 16
abundance: -
j_gene: TRBJ2-1
CDR3nt: TGTGCCAGCAGCGTAGGGCTAGCGGGAATCAACAATGAGCAGTTCTTC
CDR3aa: CASSVGLAGINNEQFF

v_gene: TRBV7-9
d_gene: TRBD1
len: 15
abundance: -
j_gene: TRBJ2-2
CDR3nt: TGTGCCAGCGAGAAGGGACAGGGGGGCACCGGGGAGCTGTTTTTT
CDR3aa: CASEKGQGGTGELFF

v_gene: TRBV5-6
d_gene: TRBD1
len: 15
abundance: -
j_gene: TRBJ1-1
CDR3nt: TGTGCCAGCAGCTTGGGGGGACAGGGGAACACTGAAGCTTTCTTT
CDR3aa: CASSLGGQGNTEAFF

v_gene: TRBV4-1
d_gene: TRBD1
len: 15
abundance: few
j_gene: TRBJ1-4
CDR3nt: TGCGCCAGCAGCCTGACGACAGGGCCTAATGAAAAACTGTTTTTT
CDR3aa: CASSLTTGPNEKLFF

v_gene: TRBV19
d_gene: TRBD1
len: 18
abundance: -
j_gene: TRBJ2-6
CDR3nt: TGTGCCAGTAGTATTTGGACAGGGGGCCTGGGTGGGGCCAACGTCCTGACTTTC
CDR3aa: CASSIWTGGLGGANVLTF

v_gene: TRBV5-1
d_gene: -
len: 16
abundance: -
j_gene: TRBJ1-6
CDR3nt: TGCGCCAGCACCAGGGGAGGGGGGATAGGAGAATCACCCCTCCACTTT
CDR3aa: CASTRGGGIGESPLHF

v_gene: TRBV19
d_gene: -
len: 12
abundance: once
j_gene: TRBJ2-5
CDR3nt: TGTGCCAGTTCACAGTACCAAGAGACCCAGTACTTC
CDR3aa: CASSQYQETQYF

v_gene: TRBV3-1/TRBV3-2
d_gene: -
len: 18
abundance: -
j_gene: TRBJ2-7
CDR3nt: TGTGCCAGCAGCCAAGATAATTTTGCCCAGGGATGGAAGAGAGAGCAGTACTTC
CDR3aa: CASSQDNFAQGWKREQYF

v_gene: TRBV5-1
d_gene: -
len: 11
abundance: -
j_gene: TRBJ2-7
CDR3nt: TGCGCCAGCAGCCTGGACACGGAGCAGTACTTC
CDR3aa: CASSLDTEQYF

v_gene: TRBV5-1
d_gene: TRBD1
len: 15
abundance: -
j_gene: TRBJ1-1
CDR3nt: TGCGCCAGCAGCCTATCTAATCCGGGACAGGGTGCAGCTTTCTTT
CDR3aa: CASSLSNPGQGAAFF

v_gene: TRBV24-1
d_gene: -
len: 14
abundance: -
j_gene: TRBJ2-3
CDR3nt: TGTGCCACCAGCGTCCAGGGGCGAACAGATACGCAGTATTTT
CDR3aa: CATSVQGRTDTQYF

v_gene: TRBV19
d_gene: TRBD1
len: 18
abundance: -
j_gene: TRBJ2-4
CDR3nt: TGTGCCAGCCAACCGGGACAGGGGATAGATTTAGCCAAAAACATTCAGTACTTC
CDR3aa: CASQPGQGIDLAKNIQYF

v_gene: TRBV5-8
d_gene: -
len: 15
abundance: -
j_gene: TRBJ2-1
CDR3nt: TGTGCCAGCGGATCTGGAGGGAGCTCCTACAATGAGCAGTTCTTC
CDR3aa: CASGSGGSSYNEQFF

v_gene: TRBV27
d_gene: TRBD2
len: 16
abundance: -
j_gene: TRBJ2-1
CDR3nt: TGTGCCAGCAGTTTACTCGGGAGGGCTAAGTACAATGAGCAGTTCTTC
CDR3aa: CASSLLGRAKYNEQFF

v_gene: TRBV6-5
d_gene: -
len: 16
abundance: -
j_gene: TRBJ2-5
CDR3nt: TGTGCCAGCAGTTCGAGGTCAGGGCGGCCCGGGGAGACCCAGTACTTC
CDR3aa: CASSSRSGRPGETQYF

v_gene: TRBV5-1
d_gene: -
len: 14
abundance: -
j_gene: TRBJ1-6
CDR3nt: TGCGCCAGCAGCTCGGACAAGAATAATTCACCCCTCCACTTT
CDR3aa: CASSSDKNNSPLHF

v_gene: TRBV12-3/TRBV12-4
d_gene: -
len: 13
abundance: -
j_gene: TRBJ1-5
CDR3nt: TGTGCCAGCAGTTTAGGAGGAGGTCAGCCCCAGCATTTT
CDR3aa: CASSLGGGQPQHF

v_gene: TRBV11-2
d_gene: TRBD1
len: 15
abundance: -
j_gene: TRBJ1-1
CDR3nt: TGTGCCAGCAGCCTCACCGGGACAGGGAACACTGAAGCTTTCTTT
CDR3aa: CASSLTGTGNTEAFF

v_gene: TRBV29-1
d_gene: -
len: 14
abundance: -
j_gene: TRBJ1-2
CDR3nt: TGCAGCGTTAATAAACAGCGCGACGGGGATGGCTACACCTTC
CDR3aa: CSVNKQRDGDGYTF

v_gene: TRBV27
d_gene: -
len: 14
abundance: -
j_gene: TRBJ1-4
CDR3nt: TGTGCCAGCAGCCCTCTGTCGGGGGGGGAAAAACTGTTTTTT
CDR3aa: CASSPLSGGEKLFF

v_gene: TRBV5-4
d_gene: -
len: 13
abundance: -
j_gene: TRBJ1-2
CDR3nt: TGTGCCAGCAGCTTGAAGGACAGCTATGGCTACACCTTC
CDR3aa: CASSLKDSYGYTF

v_gene: TRBV4-1
d_gene: -
len: 12
abundance: -
j_gene: TRBJ2-1
CDR3nt: TGCGCCAGCAGCCATTCGACATTAGAGCAGTTCTTC
CDR3aa: CASSHSTLEQFF

v_gene: TRBV6-5
d_gene: TRBD1
len: 14
abundance: -
j_gene: TRBJ1-2
CDR3nt: TGTGCCAGCATGGGGACAGCTCCTAACTATGGCTACACCTTC
CDR3aa: CASMGTAPNYGYTF

v_gene: TRBV11-2
d_gene: -
len: 16
abundance: -
j_gene: TRBJ2-3
CDR3nt: TGTGCCAGCAGGCCGGGAGGGGGCACTAGCACAGATACGCAGTATTTT
CDR3aa: CASRPGGGTSTDTQYF

v_gene: TRBV2
d_gene: -
len: 14
abundance: -
j_gene: TRBJ2-3
CDR3nt: TGTGCCAGCAACGAGGGGGTAAGGGCAGATACGCAGTATTTT
CDR3aa: CASNEGVRADTQYF

v_gene: TRBV30
d_gene: -
len: 14
abundance: -
j_gene: TRBJ1-4
CDR3nt: TGTGCCTGGAGTGTGCGAAGACTTGGGGAAAAACTGTTTTTT
CDR3aa: CAWSVRRLGEKLFF

v_gene: TRBV12-5
d_gene: TRBD1
len: 15
abundance: -
j_gene: TRBJ2-2
CDR3nt: TGTGCTAGTGGTTGGGGACAGGCGAACACCGGGGAGCTGTTTTTT
CDR3aa: CASGWGQANTGELFF

v_gene: TRBV2
d_gene: TRBD2
len: 15
abundance: -
j_gene: TRBJ2-1
CDR3nt: TGTGCCTCGGAGGTTGGGACTAGCGACCACAATGAGCAGTTCTTC
CDR3aa: CASEVGTSDHNEQFF

v_gene: TRBV29-1
d_gene: -
len: 14
abundance: -
j_gene: TRBJ1-2
CDR3nt: TGCAGCGTTAACCCTTCGACAGGCCTCGGCAGCTACACCTTC
CDR3aa: CSVNPSTGLGSYTF

v_gene: TRBV6-5
d_gene: TRBD1
len: 13
abundance: once
j_gene: TRBJ2-5
CDR3nt: TGTGCCAGCGGACAGGGTAAAACTGAGACCCAGTACTTC
CDR3aa: CASGQGKTETQYF

v_gene: TRBV3-1/TRBV3-2
d_gene: -
len: 13
abundance: once
j_gene: TRBJ1-2
CDR3nt: TGTGCCAGCAGCCCCGGGACATTGTATGGCTACACCTTC
CDR3aa: CASSPGTLYGYTF

v_gene: TRBV10-1
d_gene: TRBD1
len: 14
abundance: -
j_gene: TRBJ2-5
CDR3nt: TGCGCCAGCAGTTCTGGACAGGGACGAGAGACCCAGTACTTC
CDR3aa: CASSSGQGRETQYF

v_gene: TRBV3-1/TRBV3-2
d_gene: TRBD2
len: 16
abundance: once
j_gene: TRBJ2-1
CDR3nt: TGTGCCAGCAGCCCCGGACTAGCGGGACCCTACAATGAGCAGTTCTTC
CDR3aa: CASSPGLAGPYNEQFF

v_gene: TRBV5-1
d_gene: -
len: 14
abundance: -
j_gene: TRBJ1-1
CDR3nt: TGCGCCAGCAGCTTGCAGGGGAGCAACACTGAAGCTTTCTTT
CDR3aa: CASSLQGSNTEAFF

v_gene: TRBV18
d_gene: -
len: 12
abundance: -
j_gene: TRBJ2-5
CDR3nt: TGTGCCAGCTCACCACCGGCACAGACCCAGTACTTC
CDR3aa: CASSPPAQTQYF